This T cell receptor (beta chain) emerged from a study of blood T cell repertoires in COVID-19. The CDR3 covers 12 residues. Between the trimmed V and J ends, which lost 7 bases and 7 bases, there was a span of 11 bases. The method was immunoSEQ multiplex PCR; TCRdb's version includes in-frame clones alone and lacks a portion of them. This repertoire shows 85,000 to 120,000 clones, 60% to 80% found once; its top ten account for around 9.8%. The sequence was collected from a man in his fifties or sixties with active or convalescent COVID-19. This chain links TRBV12-3 or TRBV12-4 with TRBJ1-5; D is perhaps TRBD1 (6 bases). The sequenced sample was peripheral blood. The CDR3 bases are TGTGCCAGCATGGGGGCTGGGCAGCCCCAGCATTTT. Its protein is CASMGAGQPQHF.